The entry below describes one T cell receptor beta chain. Its target is unknown. The sample belongs to a study of T cell responses to AZD1222 COVID-19 vaccine. Study outcomes and limitations: Spike was spanned by vaccine-associated CD4 TCRs, which were dominant at 160-218 and 743-854. The study sampled repertoires only after the peak T cell response. Females outnumbered males among donors, who were mostly white British; clonal diversity was possibly underestimated.

The assay was immunoSEQ multiplex PCR, and TCRdb's table has in-frame clones only and misses some. The table records around 99,000 clones, approximately 93% of them present only once. The CDR3 extends over 13 amino acids. The germline gives CDR1 MNHEY, CDR2 SMNVEV (reference sequence). V lost 8 bases, J lost 0 bases, and 5 bases lay in between. Pooled samples include second doses given at about 4 or 12 weeks. This receptor was obtained from an adult who received the AZD1222 COVID-19 vaccine. Sequenced material: peripheral blood, taken 28 days after the second AZD1222 dose. The chain carries TRBV27 and TRBJ1-6; D gene uncertain. The CDR3: CASAVSYNSPLHF. The CDR3 bases are TGTGCCAGCGCGGTCTCCTATAATTCACCCCTCCACTTT.